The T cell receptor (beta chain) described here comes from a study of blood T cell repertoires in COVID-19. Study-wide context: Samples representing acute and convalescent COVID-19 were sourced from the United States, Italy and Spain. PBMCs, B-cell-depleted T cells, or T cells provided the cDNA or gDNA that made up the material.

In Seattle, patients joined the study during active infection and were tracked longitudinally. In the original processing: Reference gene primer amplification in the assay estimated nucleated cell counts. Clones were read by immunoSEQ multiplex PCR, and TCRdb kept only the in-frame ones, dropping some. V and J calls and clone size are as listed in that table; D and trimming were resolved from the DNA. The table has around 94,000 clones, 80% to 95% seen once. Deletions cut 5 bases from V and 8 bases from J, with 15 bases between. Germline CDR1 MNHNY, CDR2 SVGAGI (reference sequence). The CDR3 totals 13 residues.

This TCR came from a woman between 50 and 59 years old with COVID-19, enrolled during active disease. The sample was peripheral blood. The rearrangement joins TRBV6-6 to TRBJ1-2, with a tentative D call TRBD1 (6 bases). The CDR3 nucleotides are TGTGCCAGCAGTGGAGGAGCAGGGGAAGGCTACACCTTC. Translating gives CASSGGAGEGYTF.